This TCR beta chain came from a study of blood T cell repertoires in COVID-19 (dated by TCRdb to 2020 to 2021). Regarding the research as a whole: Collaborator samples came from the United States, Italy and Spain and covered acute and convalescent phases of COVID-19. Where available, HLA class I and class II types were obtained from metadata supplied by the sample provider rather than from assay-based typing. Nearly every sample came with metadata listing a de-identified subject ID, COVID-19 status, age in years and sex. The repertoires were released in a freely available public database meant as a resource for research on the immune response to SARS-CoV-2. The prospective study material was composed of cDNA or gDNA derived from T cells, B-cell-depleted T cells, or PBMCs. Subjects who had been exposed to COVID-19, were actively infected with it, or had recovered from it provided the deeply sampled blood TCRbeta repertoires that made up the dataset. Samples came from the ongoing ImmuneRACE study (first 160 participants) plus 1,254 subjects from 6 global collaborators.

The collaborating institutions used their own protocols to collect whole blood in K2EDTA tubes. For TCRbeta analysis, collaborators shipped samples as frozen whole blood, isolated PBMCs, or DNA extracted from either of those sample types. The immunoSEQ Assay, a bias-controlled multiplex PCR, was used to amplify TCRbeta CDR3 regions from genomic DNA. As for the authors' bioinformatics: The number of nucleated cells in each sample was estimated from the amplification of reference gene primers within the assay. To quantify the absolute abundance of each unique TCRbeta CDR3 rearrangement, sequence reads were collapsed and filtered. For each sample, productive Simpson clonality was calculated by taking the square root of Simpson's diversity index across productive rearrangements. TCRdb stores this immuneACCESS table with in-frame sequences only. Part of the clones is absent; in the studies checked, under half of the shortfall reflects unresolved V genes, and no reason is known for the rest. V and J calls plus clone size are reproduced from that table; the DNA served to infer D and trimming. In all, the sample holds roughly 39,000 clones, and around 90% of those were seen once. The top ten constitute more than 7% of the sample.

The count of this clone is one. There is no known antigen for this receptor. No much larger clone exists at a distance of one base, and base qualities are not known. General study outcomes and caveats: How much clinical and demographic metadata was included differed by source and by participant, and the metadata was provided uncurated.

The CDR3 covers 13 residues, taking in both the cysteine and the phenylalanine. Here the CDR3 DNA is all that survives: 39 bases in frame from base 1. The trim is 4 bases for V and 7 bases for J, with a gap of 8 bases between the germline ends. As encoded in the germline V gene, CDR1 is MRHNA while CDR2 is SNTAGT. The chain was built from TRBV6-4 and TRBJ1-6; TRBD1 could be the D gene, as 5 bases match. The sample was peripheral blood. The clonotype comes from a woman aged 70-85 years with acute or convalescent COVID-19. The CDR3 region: CASSATENSPLHF. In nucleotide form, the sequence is TGTGCCAGCAGTGCGACAGAAAATTCACCCCTCCACTTT.